One and the same sample provided the 23 T cell receptor beta chains below, sequenced in a study of Graves' ophthalmopathy and Graves' hyperthyroidism. Amplified TCR beta CDR3 regions were obtained using RNA transcripts as template. Second-round multiplex PCR came after first-round RT-PCR with HTBI primers. From the multiplex PCR reads, TCRdb called clonotypes with MiXCR, one entry per CDR3 protein. The sample lists roughly 1.1 million distinct CDR3 sequences, 35% to 45% occurring once. The sequencing sample was made of peripheral blood or thyroid tissue (not recorded which). These receptors were collected from an adult man with Graves' hyperthyroidism.

This chain connects TRBV5-1 to TRBJ2-7; 9 bases align to TRBD1. CDR3 length: 16 residues. With 4 bases clipped from V and 5 bases from J, the junction kept 13 bases outside the gene matches. The germline gives CDR1 SGHRS, CDR2 YFSETQ. The CDR3 is CASSQEGRDRADEQYF. In nucleotides, the CDR3 is TGCGCCAGCAGCCAAGAGGGGAGGGACAGGGCTGACGAGCAGTACTTC.

This clonotype has more than one count but fewer than ten. The chain carries TRBV5-8 and TRBJ1-1, with 11 bases identical to TRBD1. V dropped 0 bases and J dropped 11; count of bases not matched to a gene: 3. The CDR3 length is 13 residues. Germline assignment: CDR1 SGHTS and CDR2 YDEGEE. Here the CDR3 reads CASSLEDRGLAFF. The CDR3 nucleotides read TGTGCCAGCAGCTTGGAGGACAGGGGGCTTGCTTTCTTT.

This clonotype was observed at least ten times. V is TRBV7-2 and J is TRBJ2-7, with a possible D match to TRBD1 (6 bases). CDR3 size: 13 residues. V lost 5 bases to trimming and J lost 6 bases, with 14 bases between them. Germline V gives CDR1 SGHTA, CDR2 FQGNSA. CDR3 protein: CASSPTGLREQYF. The DNA for the CDR3 is TGTGCCAGCAGCCCGACAGGTCTACGCGAGCAGTACTTC.

This clonotype was observed a handful of times. The chain couples TRBV5-1 to TRBJ2-5; D might be TRBD1 (6 bases). Germline V lookup: CDR1 SGHRS, CDR2 YFSETQ. V lost 1 base and J lost 2, with 15 bases in between. The CDR3 loop spans 16 amino acids. CDR3 sequence (DNA): TGCGCCAGCAGCTTGTTAAATCCGAGGGGGCAAGAGACCCAGTACTTC. Translation: CASSLLNPRGQETQYF.

The chain recombines TRBV10-3 with TRBJ2-7; no clear D gene. Looked up from germline, CDR1 is ENHRY and CDR2 is SYGVKD. The CDR3 spans 13 residues. V lost 2 bases and J 2 bases, leaving 7 bases between the germline ends. For the CDR3, the DNA is TGTGCCATCAGTGAGGGTTCCGCCTACGAGCAGTACTTC. It encodes CAISEGSAYEQYF.

In nucleotides, the CDR3 is TGTGCCAGCCATAGGACCGGGTCCGAAAAACTGTTTTTT. This encodes CASHRTGSEKLFF. The chain is built from TRBV7-2 and TRBJ1-4; D uncertain. The CDR3 contains 13 residues. Trimming removed 8 bases at V and 8 bases at J, with 15 bases between. Germline values: CDR1 SGHTA, CDR2 FQGNSA.

This clonotype was observed a single time. This sequence joins TRBV4-3 and TRBJ2-7; 10 nucleotides line up with TRBD1. The CDR3 covers 16 residues. Germline values: CDR1 LGHNA, CDR2 YSLEER. The trim removed 3 bases at V and 4 bases at J, leaving 9 bases unmatched. For the CDR3, the DNA is TGCGCCAGCAGCCAGGAACCGGGACAGGGGAATTACGAGCAGTACTTC. Translating it yields CASSQEPGQGNYEQYF.

This sequence joins TRBV30 and TRBJ2-5; D is unresolved. Looked up from germline, CDR1 is GTSNPN and CDR2 is SVGIG (reference sequence). The CDR3 totals 13 residues. Trimming cost V 2 bases and J 2 bases, with 9 bases left between them. The CDR3 loop reads CAWSFSAQETQYF. CDR3 bases: TGTGCCTGGAGTTTCTCAGCTCAAGAGACCCAGTACTTC.

This sequence joins TRBV29-1 and TRBJ2-7; 7 bases are shared with TRBD1. This CDR3 spans 14 amino acids. Germline V lookup: CDR1 SQVTM, CDR2 ANQGSEA. The DNA of the CDR3 is TGCAGTAGGAGTACGTCCGGGACAGAGTACGAGCAGTACTTC. This translates into CSRSTSGTEYEQYF.

This chain joins TRBV13 and TRBJ1-2; D is unclear. Per the germline V gene, CDR1 is PRHDT and CDR2 is FYEKMQ (reference sequence). With 5 bases removed from V and 5 bases from J, the gap between germline ends came to 21 bases. The CDR3 totals 16 residues. CDR3 sequence (DNA): TGTGCCAGCAGCCCGACATTAGAACCGAGCGGGTATGGCTACACCTTC. It is translated as CASSPTLEPSGYGYTF.

This clonotype was recorded at least ten times. The chain has TRBV19 and TRBJ1-1; D is uncertain. Germline V lookup: CDR1 LNHDA, CDR2 SQIVND (reference sequence). V lost 6 bases, J lost 1 base, and 6 bases lay in between. CDR3 length: 12 residues. CDR3 amino acids: CASRDRNTEAFF. DNA for the CDR3: TGTGCCAGTAGGGACCGGAACACTGAAGCTTTCTTT.

This clonotype was counted many times. The chain combines TRBV7-9 with TRBJ2-5, with 7 bases that match TRBD2. CDR1 is SEHNR, CDR2 FQNEAQ, per germline (reference sequence). This CDR3 comprises 14 residues. With 4 bases clipped from V and 5 bases from J, the junction kept 7 bases outside the gene matches. The CDR3 DNA reads as TGTGCCAGCAGCTCCGGGGGGAGAGGGGAGACCCAGTACTTC. It encodes CASSSGGRGETQYF.

This clonotype was found a few times. V and J are TRBV7-2 and TRBJ2-5; D ambiguous. This CDR3 comprises 20 residues. Trimming shortened V by 3 bases and J by 3 bases, and 29 bases separated the two germline ends. Germline assignment: CDR1 SGHTA and CDR2 FQGNSA. DNA for the CDR3: TGTGCCAGCAGCTTCTATGGTCTAGTCAGGAAGAGCACACCTAAAGAGACCCAGTACTTC. Amino acids: CASSFYGLVRKSTPKETQYF.

V is TRBV5-6 and J is TRBJ2-7; D assignment may be TRBD1 or TRBD2 (6 bases each). This CDR3 has 16 residues. Trimming took off 0 bases at V and 2 bases at J, with 15 bases between the two ends. From germline, CDR1 is SGHDT and CDR2 YYEEEE. CDR3 loop: CASSLGLGGITYEQYF. As DNA, the CDR3 is TGTGCCAGCAGCTTGGGTTTGGGGGGCATCACCTACGAGCAGTACTTC.

This chain connects TRBV5-1 to TRBJ1-2, with D tentatively TRBD1 (5 bases). The CDR3 extends over 12 amino acids. Trimming took 4 bases from V and 7 from J, leaving 11 bases between them. Germline loops: CDR1 SGHRS, CDR2 YFSETQ. The CDR3 sequence: CASSPEGLGYTF. In DNA, the CDR3 is TGCGCCAGCAGCCCAGAGGGGCTTGGCTACACCTTC.

Comment on this clonotype: The missing conserved phenylalanine or tryptophan at the end of this CDR3 makes a read error likely. The DNA is left out, because the CDR3 cannot be placed on it with certainty; the CDR3 is given as TCRdb lists it. The chain has TRBV6-5 and TRBJ2-6; TRBD1 is the table's D call and was not checked against the DNA. CDR1 is MNHEY, CDR2 SVGAGI, per germline. Counting both end residues, the CDR3 totals 11 amino acids. CDR3 in amino acids: CASSYSPGAPS.

Many counts were recorded for this clonotype. The CDR3 region has the DNA TGTGCCAGTAGTATTGGAACGACACAGCAGTACTTC. It specifies CASSIGTTQQYF. The J gene is TRBJ2-7, the V gene TRBV19; D is undetermined. CDR1 and CDR2 from the germline V gene are LNHDA and SQIVND (reference sequence). V dropped 3 bases and J dropped 8 bases, with 11 bases sitting between them. The CDR3 has 12 residues. Looking up the rest from reference TRBV19 and TRBJ2-7 gives the full variable domain: DGGITQSPKYLFRKEGQNVTLSCEQNLNHDAMYWYRQDPGQGLRLIYYSQIVNDFQKGDIAEGYSVSREKKESFPLTVTSAQKNPTAFYLCASSIGTTQQYFGPGTRLTVT.

Many counts were recorded for this clonotype. This chain connects TRBV7-2 to TRBJ1-1; D unclear. V was shortened by 4 bases and J by 1 base, with 7 bases between the two germline ends. The CDR3 runs 13 residues. Germline values: CDR1 SGHTA, CDR2 FQGNSA. CDR3 DNA: TGTGCCAGCAGCTCACAGAAGAACACTGAAGCTTTCTTT. Its translation: CASSSQKNTEAFF.

This clonotype was seen ten or more times. V gene TRBV2 combines with J gene TRBJ1-1, with 7 bases fitting TRBD1. The CDR3 is 15 amino acids. CDR1 and CDR2 (germline): SNHLY, FYNNEI. The junction had 12 bases not matched to a gene; V was cut back by 7 bases and J by 4 bases. In DNA, the CDR3 is TGTGCCAGCAAACACAGGGGTCAGACACGCACTGAAGCTTTCTTT. Translating gives CASKHRGQTRTEAFF.

The J gene is TRBJ2-7, the V gene TRBV20-1, with TRBD1 as a possible D gene (6 bases). The CDR3 contains 12 residues. Germline CDR1 is DFQATT and CDR2 is SNEGSKA (reference sequence). V lost 6 bases, J lost 2 bases, and 11 bases lay in between. The CDR3 here is CSAPTGTYEQYF. DNA of the CDR3: TGCAGTGCCCCGACAGGCACCTACGAGCAGTACTTC.

This sequence joins TRBV11-1 and TRBJ2-7; tentatively, D is TRBD1 (8 bases). The J call could be wrong; TRBJ2-5 is a better fit for the DNA end. CDR3 size: 16 residues. From germline, CDR1 is SGHAT and CDR2 FQDESV (reference sequence). The CDR3 sequence: CASSLYTGGAKETQYF. The CDR3 DNA is TGTGCCAGCAGCTTATATACAGGGGGGGCCAAAGAGACCCAGTACTTC.

This clonotype was seen many times. CDR3 sequence reads: CASSLGQGATGELFF. The CDR3 coding sequence is TGTGCCAGCAGCCTCGGACAGGGAGCCACCGGGGAGCTGTTTTTT. The chain combines TRBV7-6 with TRBJ2-2; 8 nucleotides line up with TRBD1. Germline V gives CDR1 SGHVS, CDR2 FNYEAQ. This CDR3 is built from 15 residues. V trimming: 5 bases; J trimming: 4 bases; junction bases outside the gene matches: 6.

This clonotype was seen ten or more times. The chain couples TRBV5-6 to TRBJ2-5; 7 nucleotides align to TRBD2. CDR1 is SGHDT, CDR2 YYEEEE, per germline. The CDR3 sequence is 14 residues long. V trimming: 3 bases; J trimming: 5 bases; junction bases outside the gene matches: 7. The CDR3 DNA is TGTGCCAGCAGCTATGTGGGAGGGGAGGAGACCCAGTACTTC. Protein: CASSYVGGEETQYF.